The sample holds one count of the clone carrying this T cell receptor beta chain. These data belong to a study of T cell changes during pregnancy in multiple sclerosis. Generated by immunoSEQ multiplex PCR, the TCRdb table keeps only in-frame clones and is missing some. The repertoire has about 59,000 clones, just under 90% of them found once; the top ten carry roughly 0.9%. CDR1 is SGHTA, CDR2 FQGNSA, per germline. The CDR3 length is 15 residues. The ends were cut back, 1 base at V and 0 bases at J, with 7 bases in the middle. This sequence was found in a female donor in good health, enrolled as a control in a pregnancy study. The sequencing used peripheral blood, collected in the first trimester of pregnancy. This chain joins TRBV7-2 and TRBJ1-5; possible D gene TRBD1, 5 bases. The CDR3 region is CASSLGQYSNQPQHF. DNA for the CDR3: TGTGCCAGCAGCTTAGGACAGTATAGCAATCAGCCCCAGCATTTT.